A selection of T cell receptor beta chains follows, all from one sample in a study of CD8+ T cells in alopecia areata. Sequencing was performed with immunoSEQ multiplex PCR; in TCRdb, only in-frame clones are kept and a portion is missing. The sample shows fewer than 100,000 clones, 50% to 75% of them seen only once. This material consisted of CD8+ T cells sorted from blood, taken at week 4, from a patient treated with tofacitinib. These receptors originate from a human donor with alopecia areata. CDR3s include the opening cysteine and the closing phenylalanine or tryptophan. Each record gives: J gene, clone size, D gene, V gene, CDR3 protein, CDR3 DNA. D genes are given only for firm matches. The size field is filled for only some rows; it gives once, few, many or a size class.

J: TRBJ1-5; size: NA; D: NA; V: TRBV4-3; CDR3: CASSQDGQVNQPQHF; DNA: TGCGCCAGCAGCCAAGATGGGCAGGTCAATCAGCCCCAGCATTTT
J: TRBJ1-5; size: NA; D: TRBD1; V: TRBV6-5; CDR3: CASSYSRDSFNQPQHF; DNA: TGTGCCAGCAGTTACTCGAGGGACAGCTTCAATCAGCCCCAGCATTTT
J: TRBJ2-5; size: NA; D: NA; V: TRBV12-5; CDR3: CASGLSFRPLETQYF; DNA: TGTGCTAGTGGTTTATCTTTCCGGCCTCTCGAGACCCAGTACTTC
J: TRBJ2-5; size: few; D: NA; V: TRBV14; CDR3: CASSQAQETQYF; DNA: TGTGCCAGCAGCCAAGCCCAAGAGACCCAGTACTTC
J: TRBJ1-2; size: few; D: NA; V: TRBV19; CDR3: CASSISGDHGYTF; DNA: TGTGCCAGTAGTATAAGCGGGGACCATGGCTACACCTTC
J: TRBJ2-7; size: NA; D: NA; V: TRBV4-1; CDR3: CASSGSMVGPPYEQYF; DNA: TGCGCCAGCAGCGGATCCATGGTAGGGCCGCCCTACGAGCAGTACTTC
J: TRBJ2-1; size: NA; D: NA; V: TRBV29-1; CDR3: CSVPRGRTPYNEQFF; DNA: TGCAGCGTCCCTCGAGGACGGACCCCATACAATGAGCAGTTCTTC
J: TRBJ2-7; size: NA; D: NA; V: TRBV29-1; CDR3: CSVSDGGYEQYF; DNA: TGCAGCGTTAGTGATGGGGGTTACGAGCAGTACTTC
J: TRBJ1-1; size: NA; D: NA; V: TRBV29-1; CDR3: CSGDYGSTLANTEAFF; DNA: TGCAGCGGAGACTATGGGAGCACCCTGGCGAACACTGAAGCTTTCTTT
J: TRBJ2-5; size: NA; D: NA; V: TRBV7-3; CDR3: CASSLTGTLRGETQYF; DNA: TGTGCCAGCAGCTTAACCGGGACTCTCCGGGGAGAGACCCAGTACTTC
J: TRBJ1-2; size: NA; D: NA; V: TRBV7-9; CDR3: CASSLLSDLTNYGYTF; DNA: TGTGCCAGCAGCTTGCTGTCGGACCTAACTAACTATGGCTACACCTTC
J: TRBJ1-4; size: NA; D: NA; V: TRBV30; CDR3: CAWAGANEKLFF; DNA: TGTGCCTGGGCGGGGGCTAATGAAAAACTGTTTTTT
J: TRBJ1-2; size: NA; D: TRBD1; V: TRBV7-2; CDR3: CASRYDRGKETLYGYTF; DNA: TGTGCCAGCAGATACGACAGGGGTAAAGAAACCCTATATGGCTACACCTTC
J: TRBJ2-1; size: NA; D: NA; V: TRBV28; CDR3: CASIDGLGGHEQFF; DNA: TGTGCCAGCATAGACGGACTAGGGGGCCATGAGCAGTTCTTC
J: TRBJ1-2; size: NA; D: NA; V: TRBV15; CDR3: CATSRGQIAYGYTF; DNA: TGTGCCACCAGCAGAGGACAGATAGCCTATGGCTACACCTTC
J: TRBJ1-5; size: NA; D: NA; V: TRBV9; CDR3: CASSVSGVSNQPQHF; DNA: TGTGCCAGCAGCGTATCTGGGGTTAGCAATCAGCCCCAGCATTTT
J: TRBJ1-2; size: NA; D: NA; V: TRBV7-8; CDR3: CASSLAGRSGNYGYTF; DNA: TGTGCCAGCAGCTTAGCAGGGAGGAGCGGTAACTATGGCTACACCTTC
J: TRBJ2-1; size: once; D: NA; V: TRBV7-3; CDR3: CASSLPGPSNNEQFF; DNA: TGTGCCAGCAGCTTACCGGGTCCTAGCAACAATGAGCAGTTCTTC
J: TRBJ1-2; size: few; D: TRBD1; V: TRBV29-1; CDR3: CSAYYWDRGYPYGYGYTF; DNA: TGCAGCGCCTATTACTGGGACAGGGGATACCCATACGGCTATGGCTACACCTTC
J: TRBJ2-5; size: NA; D: TRBD2; V: TRBV5-1; CDR3: CASSFSGENQETQYF; DNA: TGCGCCAGCAGCTTTAGCGGGGAGAACCAAGAGACCCAGTACTTC
J: TRBJ1-1; size: NA; D: TRBD1; V: TRBV5-6; CDR3: CASSIAGTGGLGTEAFF; DNA: TGTGCCAGCAGCATCGCCGGGACAGGGGGCTTGGGCACTGAAGCTTTCTTT
J: TRBJ1-1; size: many; D: NA; V: TRBV11-2; CDR3: CASSPDGLREAFF; DNA: TGTGCCAGCAGCCCCGACGGACTCCGTGAAGCTTTCTTT
J: TRBJ2-7; size: few; D: TRBD2; V: TRBV5-1; CDR3: CASSSKAGSSSYEQYF; DNA: TGCGCCAGCAGCTCAAAAGCGGGAAGTAGCTCCTACGAGCAGTACTTC
J: TRBJ1-2; size: NA; D: NA; V: TRBV27; CDR3: CASSATRGYYGYTF; DNA: TGTGCCAGCAGTGCAACGCGGGGTTACTATGGCTACACCTTC
J: TRBJ1-4; size: NA; D: NA; V: TRBV9; CDR3: CASSGGMASNEKLFF; DNA: TGTGCCAGCAGCGGGGGTATGGCGAGTAATGAAAAACTGTTTTTT
J: TRBJ1-2; size: NA; D: NA; V: TRBV18; CDR3: CASSPPGQVSYGYTF; DNA: TGTGCCAGCTCACCACCTGGGCAGGTCTCCTATGGCTACACCTTC
J: TRBJ2-7; size: NA; D: NA; V: TRBV18; CDR3: CASSLPLHEQYF; DNA: TGTGCCAGCTCACTCCCCCTCCACGAGCAGTACTTC
J: TRBJ2-7; size: few; D: TRBD2; V: TRBV2; CDR3: CASLKVLAGGLGYEQYF; DNA: TGTGCCAGCCTCAAGGTACTAGCGGGAGGTCTGGGGTACGAGCAGTACTTC
J: TRBJ2-5; size: few; D: NA; V: TRBV4-1; CDR3: CASSPLGPHYQETQYF; DNA: TGCGCCAGCAGCCCCCTGGGGCCCCACTACCAAGAGACCCAGTACTTC
J: TRBJ1-6; size: NA; D: NA; V: TRBV29-1; CDR3: CSVPTDNYNSPLHF; DNA: TGCAGCGTCCCGACAGACAACTATAATTCACCCCTCCACTTT
J: TRBJ2-1; size: few; D: TRBD2; V: TRBV2; CDR3: CASKTGRGGRNEQFF; DNA: TGTGCCAGCAAAACAGGTCGGGGGGGCCGGAATGAGCAGTTCTTC
J: TRBJ2-5; size: NA; D: NA; V: TRBV29-1; CDR3: CSAEGRGVTQYF; DNA: TGCAGCGCAGAGGGCAGGGGGGTAACCCAGTACTTC
J: TRBJ1-5; size: NA; D: TRBD1; V: TRBV14; CDR3: CASSQERGQGRNQPQHF; DNA: TGTGCCAGCAGCCAAGAACGAGGACAGGGAAGGAATCAGCCCCAGCATTTT
J: TRBJ2-1; size: NA; D: TRBD2; V: TRBV4-3; CDR3: CASSQDGGLASNEQFF; DNA: TGCGCCAGCAGCCAAGATGGGGGACTAGCTTCGAATGAGCAGTTCTTC
J: TRBJ1-2; size: few; D: NA; V: TRBV29-1; CDR3: CSVVQGFSNYGYTF; DNA: TGCAGCGTTGTACAGGGTTTTTCGAACTATGGCTACACCTTC